This T cell receptor (beta chain) was recorded in a study of T cell changes during pregnancy in multiple sclerosis. V lost 5 bases to trimming and J lost 4 bases; unmatched junction nucleotides: 5. CDR3 length equals 15 residues. The germline CDR1 and CDR2 sequences are SGHAT and FQNNGV. Method: immunoSEQ multiplex PCR; TCRdb's copy keeps in-frame clones and lacks some. The table shows some 28,000 clones, with over 85% occurring only once. This specimen consisted of CD4+ T cells from peripheral blood mononuclear cells, obtained in the first trimester of pregnancy. The chain recombines TRBV11-2 with TRBJ2-1; 10 bases line up with TRBD2. The TCR sequence derives from a female donor with multiple sclerosis, enrolled in a pregnancy study. The CDR3 sequence: CASSPLAGLYNEQFF. The DNA for the CDR3 is TGTGCCAGCAGCCCACTAGCGGGGCTTTACAATGAGCAGTTCTTC.